Here is one TCR beta chain with its context. What it binds is unknown. The CDR3 runs 15 residues. V was shortened by 10 bases and J by 2 bases, with 20 bases between the two germline ends. In germline, CDR1 is SNHLY, CDR2 FYNNEI. Stated treatment: oral pan-JAK inhibitor, 5-10 mg twice daily. Peripheral blood and lesional scalp punch biopsies came from alopecia areata patients. The sample is drawn from a study of CD8+ T cells in alopecia areata. Study-level information: Treated patients were dosed with oral tofacitinib, taking 5 to 10 mg twice daily. Study-level findings and limits: Mice gave a clearer picture of TCR sharing than patients did, possibly for HLA-related reasons.

Extracted RNA was reverse transcribed, and the resulting cDNA served as sequencing template. Here immunoSEQ multiplex PCR was the method, and the copy in TCRdb shows in-frame clones only, minus some. Of 150,000 to 200,000 clones in the sample, around 51% are singletons; the top ten hold around 9.1%. The sequence was obtained from a human donor with alopecia areata. The sequencing used CD8+ T cells sorted from blood, collected at week 52, from a patient treated with tofacitinib. The chain recombines TRBV2 with TRBJ1-2; possible D gene TRBD1, 6 bases. CDR3 region: CATLSGGGPNYGYTF. DNA of the CDR3: TGTGCCACCTTATCCGGTGGGGGGCCAAACTATGGCTACACCTTC.